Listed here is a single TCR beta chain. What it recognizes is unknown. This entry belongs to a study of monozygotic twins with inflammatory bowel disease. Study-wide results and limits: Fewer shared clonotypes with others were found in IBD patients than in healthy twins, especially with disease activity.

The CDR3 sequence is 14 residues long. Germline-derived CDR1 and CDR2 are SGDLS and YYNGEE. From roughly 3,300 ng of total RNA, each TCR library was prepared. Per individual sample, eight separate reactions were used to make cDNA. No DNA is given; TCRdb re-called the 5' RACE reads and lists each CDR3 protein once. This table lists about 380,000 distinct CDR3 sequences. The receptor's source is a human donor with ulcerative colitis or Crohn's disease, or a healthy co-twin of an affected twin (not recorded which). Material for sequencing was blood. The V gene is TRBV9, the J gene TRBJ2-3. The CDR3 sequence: CASSVGLPRDTQYF.